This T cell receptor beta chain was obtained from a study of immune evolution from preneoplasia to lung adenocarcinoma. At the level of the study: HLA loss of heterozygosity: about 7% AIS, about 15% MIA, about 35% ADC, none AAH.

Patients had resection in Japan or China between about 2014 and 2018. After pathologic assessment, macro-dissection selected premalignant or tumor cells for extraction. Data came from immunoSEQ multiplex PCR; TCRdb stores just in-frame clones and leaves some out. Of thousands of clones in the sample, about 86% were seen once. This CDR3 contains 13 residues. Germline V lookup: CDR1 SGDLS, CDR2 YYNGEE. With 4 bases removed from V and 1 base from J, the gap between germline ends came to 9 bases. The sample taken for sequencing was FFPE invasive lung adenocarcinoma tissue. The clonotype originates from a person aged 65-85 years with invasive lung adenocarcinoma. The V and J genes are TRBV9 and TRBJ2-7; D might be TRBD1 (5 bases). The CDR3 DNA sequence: TGTGCCAGCAGCTCAGGGTATTCCTACGAGCAGTACTTC. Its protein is CASSSGYSYEQYF.